Presented here are 9 T cell receptor beta chains from one specimen sequenced in a study of shared clonotypes between healthy human individuals. Terminally differentiated effector memory CD45RA+ cells were left out of the naive CD8 fraction, which was CD45RO-negative and positively selected for CCR7. Clones were sequenced by immunoSEQ multiplex PCR, and TCRdb holds only the in-frame ones, with some missing. The repertoire holds 450,000 to 700,000 clones, with around 95% as singletons. Sequenced material: naive CD8+ T cells sorted from blood. These TCRs come from a woman aged 25 to 45 in good health.

The chain couples TRBV27 to TRBJ2-5; no definite D call. The CDR3 has 13 amino acids. Germline CDR1 and CDR2: MNHEY and SMNVEV (reference sequence). Trimming removed 4 bases from V and 0 bases from J, with 6 bases in between. CDR3 nucleotide sequence: TGTGCCAGCAGTTCCGTATACCAAGAGACCCAGTACTTC. It is translated as CASSSVYQETQYF.

J is TRBJ2-5 and V is TRBV6-5; maybe TRBD1 (6 bases). The last part of the DNA fits TRBJ2-7 better; the J call may be wrong. Germline values: CDR1 MNHEY, CDR2 SVGAGI. The CDR3 loop spans 14 amino acids. This CDR3 is CASSTGTPSYEQYF. DNA of the CDR3: TGTGCCAGCAGCACCGGGACACCCTCCTACGAGCAGTACTTC.

The gene calls are TRBV28 and TRBJ2-3; perhaps TRBD1 as D (7 bases). The CDR3 loop spans 15 amino acids. V lost 5 bases and J lost 1, with 13 bases in between. CDR1 is MDHEN, CDR2 SYDVKM, per germline. CDR3 protein: CASSPRGDGTDTQYF. The CDR3 coding sequence is TGTGCCAGCAGTCCCAGGGGGGACGGCACAGATACGCAGTATTTT.

CDR3 coding DNA: TGTGCCAGCAGTGTGAGTTCACCCCTCCACTTT. This codes for CASSVSSPLHF. The gene calls are TRBV2 and TRBJ1-6; D gene uncertain. V lost 4 bases and J 9 bases, leaving 4 bases between the germline ends. Germline loops: CDR1 SNHLY, CDR2 FYNNEI. The CDR3 is 11 amino acids.

The J gene is TRBJ2-2, the V gene TRBV9; 14 bases agree with TRBD2. After removal of 4 bases from V and 4 bases from J, the junction contained 6 bases not matched to a gene. This CDR3 region has 17 residues. Germline V lookup: CDR1 SGDLS, CDR2 YYNGEE. The CDR3 bases are TGTGCCAGCAGCTTTGGGACTAGCGGGAGTGTCACCGGGGAGCTGTTTTTT. It is translated as CASSFGTSGSVTGELFF.

This rearrangement joins TRBV19 to TRBJ1-5; TRBD1 is a possible D gene (5 bases). V dropped 1 base and J dropped 1 base, with 14 bases sitting between them. Germline CDR1 LNHDA, CDR2 SQIVND (reference sequence). CDR3 size: 17 residues. The CDR3 DNA reads as TGTGCCAGTAGTATAGCGCCAGGGACCTTGAGCAATCAGCCCCAGCATTTT. Its translation is CASSIAPGTLSNQPQHF.

This sequence joins TRBV7-6 and TRBJ1-1; no clear D. In germline, CDR1 is SGHVS, CDR2 FNYEAQ. The CDR3 has 13 amino acids. V shed 3 bases and J shed 5 bases, with 10 bases lying between them. The CDR3 coding sequence is TGTGCCAGCAGCTTCCCGCTAGGGACTGAAGCTTTCTTT. It codes for CASSFPLGTEAFF.

This rearrangement joins TRBV5-1 to TRBJ2-2; 8 bases line up with TRBD1. The CDR3 extends over 17 amino acids. Germline-derived CDR1 and CDR2 are SGHRS and YFSETQ. J was trimmed by 1 base and V by 0 bases; bases with no gene match: 5. CDR3 region: CASSLEGTGVNTGELFF. The CDR3 coding sequence is TGCGCCAGCAGCTTGGAAGGGACAGGAGTGAACACCGGGGAGCTGTTTTTT.

The chain carries TRBV11-3 and TRBJ2-7, with 9 bases identical to TRBD1. Germline V gene lookup returns CDR1 SGHNT and CDR2 YENEEA. With V trimmed by 4 bases and J by 2 bases, 6 bases remained unmatched. The CDR3 spans 15 residues. The CDR3 DNA is TGTGCCAGCAGCTCGGGGGACAGGGTCCCCTACGAGCAGTACTTC. Translating gives CASSSGDRVPYEQYF.